These T cell receptor beta chains were read from a single sample in a study of cytomegalovirus exposure and HLA in healthy donors. TCRdb's table, derived via immunoSEQ multiplex PCR, lists solely in-frame clones and lacks some. The sample holds 110,000 to 150,000 clones, about 95% seen once. Sequences were obtained from PBMCs. The receptors originated from a man aged 18 to 30 in good health and CMV-seropositive. The conserved cysteine and the conserved F or W are not part of the CDR3 here. Each record gives: V gene, J gene, clone size, CDR3 protein. The size of a clone is reported for some rows only, either as once, few or many, or as a class for expanded clones.

v_call: TRBV5-4
j_call: TRBJ2-3
clone_size: NA
cdr3_aa: ASSTGTGGPDTQY

v_call: TRBV10-3
j_call: TRBJ2-2
clone_size: NA
cdr3_aa: AISTHRDRNTGELF

v_call: TRBV5-1
j_call: TRBJ1-4
clone_size: NA
cdr3_aa: ASSLEGARGEKLF

v_call: TRBV18
j_call: TRBJ2-1
clone_size: NA
cdr3_aa: ASSPSSARPGNEQF

v_call: TRBV5-1
j_call: TRBJ2-7
clone_size: once
cdr3_aa: ASSQGQSYEQY

v_call: TRBV29-1
j_call: TRBJ2-7
clone_size: few
cdr3_aa: SVEGSGTYEQY

v_call: TRBV7-6
j_call: TRBJ1-2
clone_size: NA
cdr3_aa: ASSLAPRGGNYGYT

v_call: TRBV29-1
j_call: TRBJ2-7
clone_size: NA
cdr3_aa: SVSAGGYEQY

v_call: TRBV13
j_call: TRBJ2-7
clone_size: once
cdr3_aa: ASSPSGRGSYEQY

v_call: TRBV30
j_call: TRBJ2-3
clone_size: few
cdr3_aa: AWDDVAHTDTQY

v_call: TRBV29-1
j_call: TRBJ2-3
clone_size: NA
cdr3_aa: SVEAGAGGRTDTQY

v_call: TRBV7-3
j_call: TRBJ2-7
clone_size: NA
cdr3_aa: ASSPGTGAYEQY

v_call: TRBV11-2
j_call: TRBJ2-7
clone_size: few
cdr3_aa: ASCWQGLLDEQY

v_call: TRBV28
j_call: TRBJ1-4
clone_size: NA
cdr3_aa: ASNPWKGNSGELF

v_call: TRBV2
j_call: TRBJ2-7
clone_size: once
cdr3_aa: ASSEFEGQESYEQY

v_call: TRBV2
j_call: TRBJ1-4
clone_size: NA
cdr3_aa: ASSYRDPTNEKLF

v_call: TRBV7-3
j_call: TRBJ1-6
clone_size: once
cdr3_aa: ASSLTGTGIDSPLH

v_call: TRBV6-5
j_call: TRBJ1-6
clone_size: once
cdr3_aa: ASSVRTENSPLH

v_call: TRBV28
j_call: TRBJ1-5
clone_size: NA
cdr3_aa: ASTEEVNQPQH

v_call: TRBV5-6
j_call: TRBJ1-3
clone_size: NA
cdr3_aa: ASSLLRDRHSGNTIY

v_call: TRBV28
j_call: TRBJ2-1
clone_size: NA
cdr3_aa: ASRTTSGHNEQF

v_call: TRBV7-3
j_call: TRBJ2-5
clone_size: once
cdr3_aa: ASSPRPYETQY

v_call: TRBV15
j_call: TRBJ1-1
clone_size: NA
cdr3_aa: ATSRAGIGGGAF

v_call: TRBV10-3
j_call: TRBJ2-1
clone_size: once
cdr3_aa: AISDRGALLEQF

v_call: TRBV28
j_call: TRBJ2-3
clone_size: once
cdr3_aa: ASSSSQNGPTDTQY

v_call: TRBV6-5
j_call: TRBJ2-7
clone_size: NA
cdr3_aa: ASSYYGTGAFYEQY

v_call: TRBV2
j_call: TRBJ2-6
clone_size: NA
cdr3_aa: ASGQESGANVLT

v_call: TRBV29-1
j_call: TRBJ1-2
clone_size: once
cdr3_aa: SVENWSGQGNYGYT

v_call: TRBV27
j_call: TRBJ2-3
clone_size: NA
cdr3_aa: ASSLSNPTGWGTDTQY

v_call: TRBV9
j_call: TRBJ1-1
clone_size: once
cdr3_aa: ASSRDTHEAF

v_call: TRBV5-1
j_call: TRBJ1-2
clone_size: NA
cdr3_aa: ASSLARQGAVGYT

v_call: TRBV21-1
j_call: TRBJ2-3
clone_size: NA
cdr3_aa: ASSPRGALGSPDTQY

v_call: TRBV11-3
j_call: TRBJ2-1
clone_size: NA
cdr3_aa: ASSGSPSGMYGEQF

v_call: TRBV5-1
j_call: TRBJ2-1
clone_size: once
cdr3_aa: ASSSDSLVRF

v_call: TRBV5-1
j_call: TRBJ2-2
clone_size: NA
cdr3_aa: ASSSGSGDTGELF

v_call: TRBV15
j_call: TRBJ2-7
clone_size: NA
cdr3_aa: ATSRDRHIYEQY

v_call: TRBV7-8
j_call: TRBJ2-3
clone_size: once
cdr3_aa: AGTVALTDTQY

v_call: TRBV28
j_call: TRBJ2-1
clone_size: NA
cdr3_aa: ASSFPSNSGSYNEQF

v_call: TRBV11-1
j_call: TRBJ2-7
clone_size: NA
cdr3_aa: ASSLETGGEQY

v_call: TRBV5-1
j_call: TRBJ2-2
clone_size: NA
cdr3_aa: ASSLEGLVNTGELF

v_call: TRBV10-3
j_call: TRBJ2-7
clone_size: NA
cdr3_aa: AISEQGANEQY

v_call: TRBV7-8
j_call: TRBJ1-1
clone_size: NA
cdr3_aa: ASSHNTEAF

v_call: TRBV10-3
j_call: TRBJ2-3
clone_size: NA
cdr3_aa: AISDSGRAEDTQY

v_call: TRBV28
j_call: TRBJ2-3
clone_size: NA
cdr3_aa: ASSLSRGQGTDTQY

v_call: TRBV27
j_call: TRBJ2-2
clone_size: NA
cdr3_aa: ASSLLAGDGTGELF